This T cell receptor (beta chain) was sequenced in a study of monozygotic twins with inflammatory bowel disease. CDR1 is DFQATT, CDR2 SNEGSKA, per germline (reference sequence). The CDR3 runs to 13 residues. TCRdb re-called the 5' RACE reads and gives one entry per CDR3 protein, without DNA. Its table lists roughly 150,000 distinct CDR3 sequences. This clonotype originated in a human donor with ulcerative colitis or Crohn's disease, or a healthy co-twin of an affected twin (not recorded which). The chain uses TRBV20-1 and TRBJ2-1. The sequenced material came from blood. CDR3 loop: CSATGLSYNEQFF.